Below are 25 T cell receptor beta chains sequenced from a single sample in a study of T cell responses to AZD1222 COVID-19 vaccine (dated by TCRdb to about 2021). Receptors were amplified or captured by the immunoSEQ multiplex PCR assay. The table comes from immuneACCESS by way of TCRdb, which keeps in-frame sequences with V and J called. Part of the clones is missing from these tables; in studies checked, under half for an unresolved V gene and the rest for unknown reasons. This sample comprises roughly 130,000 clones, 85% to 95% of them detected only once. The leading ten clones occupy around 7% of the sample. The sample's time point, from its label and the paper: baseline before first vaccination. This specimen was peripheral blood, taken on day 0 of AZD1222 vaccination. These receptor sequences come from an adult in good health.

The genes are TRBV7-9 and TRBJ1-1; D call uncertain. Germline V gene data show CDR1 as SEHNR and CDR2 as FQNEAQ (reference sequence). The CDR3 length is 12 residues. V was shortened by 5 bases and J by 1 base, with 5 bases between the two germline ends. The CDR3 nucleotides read TGTGCCAGCAGCCCTAAGAACACTGAAGCTTTCTTT. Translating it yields CASSPKNTEAFF.

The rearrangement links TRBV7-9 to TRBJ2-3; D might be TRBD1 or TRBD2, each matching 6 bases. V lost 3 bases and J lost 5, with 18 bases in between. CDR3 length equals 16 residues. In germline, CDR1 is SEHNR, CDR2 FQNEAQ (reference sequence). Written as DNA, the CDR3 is TGTGCCAGCAGCTTTGGGACGGGGGCAGGTGGAGATACGCAGTATTTT. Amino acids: CASSFGTGAGGDTQYF.

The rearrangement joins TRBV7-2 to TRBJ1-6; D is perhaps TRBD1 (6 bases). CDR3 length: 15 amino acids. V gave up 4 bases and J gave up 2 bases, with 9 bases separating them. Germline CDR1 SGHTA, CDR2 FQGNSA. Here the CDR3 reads CASSSDRPYNSPLHF. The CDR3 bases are TGTGCCAGCAGCTCCGACAGGCCCTATAATTCACCCCTCCACTTT.

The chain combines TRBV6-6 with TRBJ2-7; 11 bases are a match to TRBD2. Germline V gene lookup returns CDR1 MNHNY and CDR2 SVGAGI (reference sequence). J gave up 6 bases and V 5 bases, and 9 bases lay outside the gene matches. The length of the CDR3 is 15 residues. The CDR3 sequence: CASSPGTSGSGEQYF. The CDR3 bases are TGTGCCAGCAGTCCCGGGACTAGCGGTTCAGGCGAGCAGTACTTC.

CDR3 residues: CASSPQGANTEAFF. In DNA, the CDR3 is TGTGCCAGCAGCCCACAGGGGGCGAACACTGAAGCTTTCTTT. The chain joins TRBV7-9 to TRBJ1-1, with 9 nucleotides matching TRBD1. In germline, CDR1 is SEHNR, CDR2 FQNEAQ (reference sequence). Germline trimming cut 5 bases from V and 1 base from J; bases unmatched to any gene: 2. The CDR3 covers 14 residues.

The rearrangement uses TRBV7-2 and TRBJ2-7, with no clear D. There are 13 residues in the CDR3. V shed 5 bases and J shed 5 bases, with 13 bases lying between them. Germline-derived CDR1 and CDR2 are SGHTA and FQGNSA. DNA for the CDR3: TGTGCCAGCAGCCTATTTTATAATAACGAGCAGTACTTC. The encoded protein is CASSLFYNNEQYF.

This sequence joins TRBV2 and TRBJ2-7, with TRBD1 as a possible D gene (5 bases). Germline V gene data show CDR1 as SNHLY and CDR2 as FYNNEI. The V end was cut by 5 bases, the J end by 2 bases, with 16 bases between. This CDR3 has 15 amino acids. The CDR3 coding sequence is TGTGCCAGCAGTCCTGCTCGTAGGGGCGCCTACGAGCAGTACTTC. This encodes CASSPARRGAYEQYF.

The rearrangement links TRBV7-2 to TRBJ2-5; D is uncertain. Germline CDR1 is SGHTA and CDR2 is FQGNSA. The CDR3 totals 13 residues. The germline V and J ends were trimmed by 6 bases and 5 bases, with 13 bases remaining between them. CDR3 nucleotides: TGTGCCAGCAGGAAGAAAGAGTTTGAGACCCAGTACTTC. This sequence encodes CASRKKEFETQYF. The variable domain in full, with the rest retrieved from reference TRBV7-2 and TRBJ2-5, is GAGVSQSPSNKVTEKGKDVELRCDPISGHTALYWYRQSLGQGLEFLIYFQGNSAPDKSGLPSDRFSAERTGGSVSTLTIQRTQQEDSAVYLCASRKKEFETQYFGPGTRLLVL.

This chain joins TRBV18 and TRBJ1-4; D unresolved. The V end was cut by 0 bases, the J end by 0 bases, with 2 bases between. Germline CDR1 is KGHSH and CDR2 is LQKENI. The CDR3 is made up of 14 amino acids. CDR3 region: CASSPPSTNEKLFF. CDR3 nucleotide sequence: TGTGCCAGCTCACCACCCTCAACTAATGAAAAACTGTTTTTT.

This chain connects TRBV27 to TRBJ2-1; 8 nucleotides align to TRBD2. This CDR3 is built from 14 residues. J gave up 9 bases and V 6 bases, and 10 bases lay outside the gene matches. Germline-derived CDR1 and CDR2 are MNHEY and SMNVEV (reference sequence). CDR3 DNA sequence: TGTGCCAGCAGCAGCGGGAGAAGGGGGGCTGAGCAGTTCTTC. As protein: CASSSGRRGAEQFF.

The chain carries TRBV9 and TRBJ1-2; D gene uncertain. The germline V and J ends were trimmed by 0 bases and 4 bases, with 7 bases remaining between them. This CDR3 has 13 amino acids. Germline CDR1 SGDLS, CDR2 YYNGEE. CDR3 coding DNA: TGTGCCAGCAGCGTAGTGTGGTCCTATGGCTACACCTTC. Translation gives CASSVVWSYGYTF.

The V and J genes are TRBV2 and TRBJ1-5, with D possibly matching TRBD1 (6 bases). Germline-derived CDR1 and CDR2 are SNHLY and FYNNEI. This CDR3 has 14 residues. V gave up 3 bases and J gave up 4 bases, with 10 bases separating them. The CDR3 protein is CASSDPGENQPQHF. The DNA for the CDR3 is TGTGCCAGCAGTGATCCAGGGGAGAATCAGCCCCAGCATTTT.

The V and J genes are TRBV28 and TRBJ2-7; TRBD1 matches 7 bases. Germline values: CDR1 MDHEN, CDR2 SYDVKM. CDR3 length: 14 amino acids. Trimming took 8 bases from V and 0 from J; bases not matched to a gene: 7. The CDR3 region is CASDSGTASYEQYF. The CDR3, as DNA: TGTGCCAGCGATTCCGGGACAGCCTCCTACGAGCAGTACTTC.

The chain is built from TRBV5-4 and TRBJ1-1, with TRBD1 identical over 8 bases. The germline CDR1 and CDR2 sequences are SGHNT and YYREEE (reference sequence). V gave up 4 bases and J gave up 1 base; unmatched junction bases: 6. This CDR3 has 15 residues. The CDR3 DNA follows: TGTGCCAGCAGCCCAGGACAGGGATCGAACACTGAAGCTTTCTTT. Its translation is CASSPGQGSNTEAFF.

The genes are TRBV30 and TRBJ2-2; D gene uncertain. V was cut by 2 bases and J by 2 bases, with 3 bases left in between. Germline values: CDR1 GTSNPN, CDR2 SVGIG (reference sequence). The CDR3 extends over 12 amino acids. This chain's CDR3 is CAWSQNTGELFF. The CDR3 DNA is TGTGCCTGGAGTCAAAACACCGGGGAGCTGTTTTTT.

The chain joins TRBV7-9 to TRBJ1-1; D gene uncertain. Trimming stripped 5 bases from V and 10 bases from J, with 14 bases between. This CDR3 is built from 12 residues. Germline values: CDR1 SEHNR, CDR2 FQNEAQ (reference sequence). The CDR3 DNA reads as TGTGCCAGCAGCCCCGCGGGAGGCACAGCTTTCTTT. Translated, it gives CASSPAGGTAFF.

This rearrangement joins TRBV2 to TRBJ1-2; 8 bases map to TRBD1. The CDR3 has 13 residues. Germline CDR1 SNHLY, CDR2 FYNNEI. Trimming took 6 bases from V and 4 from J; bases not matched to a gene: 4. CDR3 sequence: CASRDDRGYGYTF. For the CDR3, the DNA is TGTGCCAGCAGGGATGACAGGGGCTATGGCTACACCTTC. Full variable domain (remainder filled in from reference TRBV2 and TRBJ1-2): EPEVTQTPSHQVTQMGQEVILRCVPISNHLYFYWYRQILGQKVEFLVSFYNNEISEKSEIFDDQFSVERPDGSNFTLKIRSTKLEDSAMYFCASRDDRGYGYTFGSGTRLTVV.

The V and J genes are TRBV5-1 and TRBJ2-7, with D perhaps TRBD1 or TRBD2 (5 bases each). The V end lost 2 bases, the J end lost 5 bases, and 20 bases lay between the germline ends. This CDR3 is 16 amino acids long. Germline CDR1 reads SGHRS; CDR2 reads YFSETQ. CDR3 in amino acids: CASSFGLSGLIDEQYF. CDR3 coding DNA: TGCGCCAGCAGCTTCGGACTGTCAGGGCTAATCGACGAGCAGTACTTC.

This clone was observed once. The CDR3 nucleotides read TGTGCCAGCAGCCTACCACCCGGGACAGGGGGCGAAGGCTACACCTTC. Residues: CASSLPPGTGGEGYTF. This chain uses TRBV7-2 with TRBJ1-2, with 12 bases lining up with TRBD1. V was clipped by 5 bases and J by 8 bases; unmatched bases: 12. The length of the CDR3 is 16 residues. CDR1 is SGHTA and CDR2 is FQGNSA in the germline V gene.

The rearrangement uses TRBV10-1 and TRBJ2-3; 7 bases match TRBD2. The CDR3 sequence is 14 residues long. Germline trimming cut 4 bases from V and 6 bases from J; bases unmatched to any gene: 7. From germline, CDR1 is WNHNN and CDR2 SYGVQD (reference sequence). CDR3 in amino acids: CASSGAGVGDTQYF. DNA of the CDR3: TGCGCCAGCAGTGGGGCGGGAGTTGGTGATACGCAGTATTTT.

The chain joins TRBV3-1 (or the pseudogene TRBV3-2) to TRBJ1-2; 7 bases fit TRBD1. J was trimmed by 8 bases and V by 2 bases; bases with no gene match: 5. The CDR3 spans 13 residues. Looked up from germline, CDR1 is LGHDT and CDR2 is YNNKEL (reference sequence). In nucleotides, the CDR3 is TGTGCCAGCAGCCAATCAGGGGGAGAGGGCTACACCTTC. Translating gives CASSQSGGEGYTF.

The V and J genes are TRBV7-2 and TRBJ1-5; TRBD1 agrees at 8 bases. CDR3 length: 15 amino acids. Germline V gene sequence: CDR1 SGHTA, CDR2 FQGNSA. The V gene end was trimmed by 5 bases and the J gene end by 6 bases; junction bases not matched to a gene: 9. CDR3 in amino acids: CASSQGQGLGQPQHF. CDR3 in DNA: TGTGCCAGCAGCCAAGGACAGGGTTTGGGTCAGCCCCAGCATTTT.

Written as DNA, the CDR3 is TGTGCCAGCAGCAGGGCCGGGACAGGGGACCGGGGCTACACCTTC. Translating it yields CASSRAGTGDRGYTF. The chain is built from TRBV7-8 and TRBJ1-2, with TRBD1 matching over 10 bases. CDR1 is SGHVS, CDR2 FQNEAQ, per germline. The J segment lost 8 bases and the V segment lost 5 bases, leaving 11 bases of the junction unmatched. The CDR3 runs to 15 residues.

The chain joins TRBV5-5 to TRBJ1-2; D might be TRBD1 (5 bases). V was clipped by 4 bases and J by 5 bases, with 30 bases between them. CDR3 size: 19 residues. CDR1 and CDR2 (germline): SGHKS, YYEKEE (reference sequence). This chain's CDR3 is CASSDPPAAGPLTNYGYTF. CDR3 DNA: TGTGCCAGCAGCGACCCCCCGGCGGCAGGGCCCCTCACAAATTATGGCTACACCTTC.

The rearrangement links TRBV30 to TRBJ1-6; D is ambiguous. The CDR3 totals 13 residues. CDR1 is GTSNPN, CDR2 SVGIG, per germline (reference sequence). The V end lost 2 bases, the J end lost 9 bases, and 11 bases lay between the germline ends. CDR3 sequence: CAWSYASRSPLHF. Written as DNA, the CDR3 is TGTGCCTGGAGTTACGCCTCCCGTTCACCCCTCCACTTT.